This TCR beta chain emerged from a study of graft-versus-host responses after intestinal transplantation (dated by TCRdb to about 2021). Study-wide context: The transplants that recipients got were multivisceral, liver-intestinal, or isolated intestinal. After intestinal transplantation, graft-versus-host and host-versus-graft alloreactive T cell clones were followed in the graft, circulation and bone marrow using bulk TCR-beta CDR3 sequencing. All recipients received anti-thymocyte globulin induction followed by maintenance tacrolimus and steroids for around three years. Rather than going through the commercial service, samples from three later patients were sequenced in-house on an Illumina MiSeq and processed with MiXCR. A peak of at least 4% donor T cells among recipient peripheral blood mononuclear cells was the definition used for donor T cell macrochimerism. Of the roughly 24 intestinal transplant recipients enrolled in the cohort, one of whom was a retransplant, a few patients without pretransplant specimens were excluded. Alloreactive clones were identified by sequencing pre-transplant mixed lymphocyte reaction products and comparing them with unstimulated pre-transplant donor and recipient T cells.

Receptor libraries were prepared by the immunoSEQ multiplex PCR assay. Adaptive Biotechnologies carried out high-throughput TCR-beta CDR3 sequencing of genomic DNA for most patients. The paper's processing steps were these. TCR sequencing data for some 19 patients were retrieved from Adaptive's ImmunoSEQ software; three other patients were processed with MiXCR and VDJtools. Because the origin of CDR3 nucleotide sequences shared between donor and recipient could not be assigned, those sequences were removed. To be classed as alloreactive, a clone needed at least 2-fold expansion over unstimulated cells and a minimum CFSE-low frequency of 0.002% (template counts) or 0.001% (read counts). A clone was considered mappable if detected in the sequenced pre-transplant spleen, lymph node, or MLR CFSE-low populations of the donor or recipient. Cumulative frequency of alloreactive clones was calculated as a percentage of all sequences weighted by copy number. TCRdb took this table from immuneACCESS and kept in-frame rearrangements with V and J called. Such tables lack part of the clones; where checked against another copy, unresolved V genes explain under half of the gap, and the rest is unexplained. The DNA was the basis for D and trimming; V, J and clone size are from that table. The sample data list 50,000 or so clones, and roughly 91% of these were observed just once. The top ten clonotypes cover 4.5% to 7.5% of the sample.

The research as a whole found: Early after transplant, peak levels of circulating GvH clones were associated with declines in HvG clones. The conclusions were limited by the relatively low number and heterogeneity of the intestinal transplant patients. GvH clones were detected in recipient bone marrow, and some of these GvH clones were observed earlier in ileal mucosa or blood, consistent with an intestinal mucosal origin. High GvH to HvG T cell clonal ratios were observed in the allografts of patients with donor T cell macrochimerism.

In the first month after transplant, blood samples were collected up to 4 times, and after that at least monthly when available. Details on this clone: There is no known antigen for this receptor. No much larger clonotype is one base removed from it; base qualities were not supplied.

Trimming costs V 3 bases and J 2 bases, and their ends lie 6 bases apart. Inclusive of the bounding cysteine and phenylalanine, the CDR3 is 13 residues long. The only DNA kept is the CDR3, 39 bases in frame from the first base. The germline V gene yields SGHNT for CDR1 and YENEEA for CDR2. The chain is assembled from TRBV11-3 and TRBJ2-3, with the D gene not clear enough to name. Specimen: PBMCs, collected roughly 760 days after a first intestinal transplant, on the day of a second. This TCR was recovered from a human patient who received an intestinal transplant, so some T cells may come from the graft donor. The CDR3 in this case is CASSFETTDTQYF. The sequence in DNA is TGTGCCAGCAGCTTCGAGACCACAGATACGCAGTATTTT.